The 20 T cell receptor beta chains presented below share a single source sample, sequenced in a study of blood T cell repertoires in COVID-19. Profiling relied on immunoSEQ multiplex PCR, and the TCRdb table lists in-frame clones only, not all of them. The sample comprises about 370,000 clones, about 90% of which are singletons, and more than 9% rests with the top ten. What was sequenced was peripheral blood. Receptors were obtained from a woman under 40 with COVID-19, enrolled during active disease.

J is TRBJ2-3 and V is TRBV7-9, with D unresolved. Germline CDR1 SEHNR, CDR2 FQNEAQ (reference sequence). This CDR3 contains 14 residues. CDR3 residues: CATSRLASSDTQYF. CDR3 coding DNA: TGTGCAACGTCGCGGCTCGCTTCCTCAGATACGCAGTATTTT.

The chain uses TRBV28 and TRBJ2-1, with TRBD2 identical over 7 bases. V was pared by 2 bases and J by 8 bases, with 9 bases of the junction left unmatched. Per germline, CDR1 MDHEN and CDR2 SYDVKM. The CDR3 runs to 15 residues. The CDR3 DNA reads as TGTGCCAGCAGTTTACCAGCGGGACTCATAGATGAGCAGTTCTTC. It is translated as CASSLPAGLIDEQFF.

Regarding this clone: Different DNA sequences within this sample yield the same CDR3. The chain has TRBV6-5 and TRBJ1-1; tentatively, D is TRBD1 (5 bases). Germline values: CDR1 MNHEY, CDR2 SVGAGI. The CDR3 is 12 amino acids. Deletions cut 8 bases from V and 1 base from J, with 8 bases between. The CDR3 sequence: CASSRGNTEAFF. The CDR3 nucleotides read TGTGCCAGCTCTAGGGGGAACACTGAAGCTTTCTTT.

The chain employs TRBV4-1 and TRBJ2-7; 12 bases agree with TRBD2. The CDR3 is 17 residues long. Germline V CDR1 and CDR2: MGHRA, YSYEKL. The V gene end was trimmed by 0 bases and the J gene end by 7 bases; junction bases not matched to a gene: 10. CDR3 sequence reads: CASSQDYTSGRFGEQYF. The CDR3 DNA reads TGCGCCAGCAGCCAAGATTATACTAGCGGGAGGTTCGGGGAGCAGTACTTC.

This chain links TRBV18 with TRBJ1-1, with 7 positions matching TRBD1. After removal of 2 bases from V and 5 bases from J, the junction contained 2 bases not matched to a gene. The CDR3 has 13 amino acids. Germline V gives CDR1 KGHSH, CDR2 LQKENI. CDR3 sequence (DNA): TGTGCCAGCTCACCAGACAGGGAGACTGAAGCTTTCTTT. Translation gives CASSPDRETEAFF.

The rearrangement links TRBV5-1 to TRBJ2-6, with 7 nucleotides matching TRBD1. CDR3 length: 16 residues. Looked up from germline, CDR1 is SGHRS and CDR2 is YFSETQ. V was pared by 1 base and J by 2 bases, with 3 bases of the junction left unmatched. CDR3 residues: CASSLTTGAGANVLTF. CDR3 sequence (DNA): TGCGCCAGCAGCTTGACCACAGGGGCTGGGGCCAACGTCCTGACTTTC.

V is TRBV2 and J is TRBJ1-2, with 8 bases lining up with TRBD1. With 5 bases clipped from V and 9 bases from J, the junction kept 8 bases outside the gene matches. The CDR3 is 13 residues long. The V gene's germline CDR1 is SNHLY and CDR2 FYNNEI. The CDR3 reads CASSTRTGYRYTF. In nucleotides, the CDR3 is TGTGCCAGCAGTACACGGACAGGGTACCGCTACACCTTC. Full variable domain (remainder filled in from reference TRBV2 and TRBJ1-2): EPEVTQTPSHQVTQMGQEVILRCVPISNHLYFYWYRQILGQKVEFLVSFYNNEISEKSEIFDDQFSVERPDGSNFTLKIRSTKLEDSAMYFCASSTRTGYRYTFGSGTRLTVV.

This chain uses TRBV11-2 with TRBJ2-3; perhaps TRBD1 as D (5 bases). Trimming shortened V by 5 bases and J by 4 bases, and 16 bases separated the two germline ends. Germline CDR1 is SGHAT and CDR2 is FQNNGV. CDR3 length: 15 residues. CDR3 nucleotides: TGTGCCAGCAGCATCGTAAGGGTGACAGCAGATACGCAGTATTTT. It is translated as CASSIVRVTADTQYF.

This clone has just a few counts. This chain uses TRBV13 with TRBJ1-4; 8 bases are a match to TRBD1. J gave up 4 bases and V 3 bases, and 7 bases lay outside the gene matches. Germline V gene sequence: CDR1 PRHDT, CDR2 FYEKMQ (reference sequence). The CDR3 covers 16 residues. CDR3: CASSLGTGYYNEKLFF. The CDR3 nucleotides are TGTGCCAGCAGCTTGGGGACAGGCTACTATAATGAAAAACTGTTTTTT.

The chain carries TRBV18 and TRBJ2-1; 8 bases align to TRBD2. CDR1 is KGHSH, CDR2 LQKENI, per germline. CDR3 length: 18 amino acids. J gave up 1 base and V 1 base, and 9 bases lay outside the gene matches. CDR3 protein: CASSPLAITSGSYNEQFF. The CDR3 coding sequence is TGTGCCAGCTCACCACTAGCAATAACTAGCGGATCCTACAATGAGCAGTTCTTC.

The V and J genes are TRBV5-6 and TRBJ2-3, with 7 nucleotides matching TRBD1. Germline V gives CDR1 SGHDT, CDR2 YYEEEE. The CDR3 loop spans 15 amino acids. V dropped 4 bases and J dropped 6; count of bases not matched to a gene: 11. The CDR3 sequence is CASSRRTGQGDTQYF. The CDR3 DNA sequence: TGTGCCAGCAGCCGCAGGACAGGTCAGGGCGATACGCAGTATTTT.

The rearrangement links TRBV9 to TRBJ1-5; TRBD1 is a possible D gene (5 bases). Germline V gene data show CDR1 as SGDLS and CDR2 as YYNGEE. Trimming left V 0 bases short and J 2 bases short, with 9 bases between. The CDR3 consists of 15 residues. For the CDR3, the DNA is TGTGCCAGCAGCGTAGACCCCAGGGGCAATCAGCCCCAGCATTTT. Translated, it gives CASSVDPRGNQPQHF.

The CDR3 loop is CASSHRGGNEQFF. CDR3 sequence (DNA): TGTGCCAGCAGCCATCGAGGGGGCAATGAGCAGTTCTTC. This chain joins TRBV5-4 and TRBJ2-1; tentatively, D is TRBD1 (6 bases). In germline, CDR1 is SGHNT, CDR2 YYREEE (reference sequence). The CDR3 is 13 amino acids. Trimming removed 4 bases at V and 6 bases at J, with 11 bases between.

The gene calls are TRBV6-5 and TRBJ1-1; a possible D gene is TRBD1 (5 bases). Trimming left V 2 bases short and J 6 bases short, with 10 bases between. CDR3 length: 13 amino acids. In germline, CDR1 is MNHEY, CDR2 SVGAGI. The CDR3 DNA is TGTGCCAGCAGTTACAAAGGGGCGGCTGAAGCTTTCTTT. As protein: CASSYKGAAEAFF.

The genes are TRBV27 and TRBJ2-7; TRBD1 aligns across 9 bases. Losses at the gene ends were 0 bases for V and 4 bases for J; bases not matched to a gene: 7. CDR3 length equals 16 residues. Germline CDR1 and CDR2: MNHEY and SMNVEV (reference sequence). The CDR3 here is CASSLSAEQGAYEQYF. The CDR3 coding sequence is TGTGCCAGCAGTTTATCTGCAGAACAGGGGGCTTACGAGCAGTACTTC.

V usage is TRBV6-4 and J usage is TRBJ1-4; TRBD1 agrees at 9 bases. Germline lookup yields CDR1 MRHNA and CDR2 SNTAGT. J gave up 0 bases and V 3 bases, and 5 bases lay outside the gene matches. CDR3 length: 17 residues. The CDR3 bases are TGTGCCAGCAGTGAGGTGGGGACAGGGACAACTAATGAAAAACTGTTTTTT. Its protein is CASSEVGTGTTNEKLFF.

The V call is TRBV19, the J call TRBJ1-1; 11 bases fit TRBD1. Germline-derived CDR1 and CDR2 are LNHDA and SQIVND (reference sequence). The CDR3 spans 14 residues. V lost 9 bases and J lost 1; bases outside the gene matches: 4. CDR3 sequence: CASPGQGGNTEAFF. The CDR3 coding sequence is TGTGCCAGCCCGGGACAGGGGGGGAACACTGAAGCTTTCTTT. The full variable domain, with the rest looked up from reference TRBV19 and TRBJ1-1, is DGGITQSPKYLFRKEGQNVTLSCEQNLNHDAMYWYRQDPGQGLRLIYYSQIVNDFQKGDIAEGYSVSREKKESFPLTVTSAQKNPTAFYLCASPGQGGNTEAFFGQGTRLTVV.

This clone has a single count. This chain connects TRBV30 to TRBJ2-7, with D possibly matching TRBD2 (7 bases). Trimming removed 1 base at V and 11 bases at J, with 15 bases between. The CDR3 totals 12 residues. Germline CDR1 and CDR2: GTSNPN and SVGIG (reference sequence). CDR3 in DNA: TGTGCCTGGAGTGAAGAGGGGGGGACTGAGTACTTC. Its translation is CAWSEEGGTEYF.

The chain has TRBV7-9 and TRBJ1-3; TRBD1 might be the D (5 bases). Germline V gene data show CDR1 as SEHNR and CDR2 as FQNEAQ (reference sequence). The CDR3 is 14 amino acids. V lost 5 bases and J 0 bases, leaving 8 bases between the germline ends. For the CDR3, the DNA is TGTGCCAGCAGCAGACAGAGCTCTGGAAACACCATATATTTT. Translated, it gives CASSRQSSGNTIYF.

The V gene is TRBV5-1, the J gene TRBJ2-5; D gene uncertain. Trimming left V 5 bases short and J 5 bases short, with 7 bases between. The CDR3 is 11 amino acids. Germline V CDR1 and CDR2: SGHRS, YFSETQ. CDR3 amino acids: CASSSKETQYF. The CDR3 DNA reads TGCGCCAGCAGTTCTAAGGAGACCCAGTACTTC.